This T cell receptor (beta chain) appears in the sequencing data of a study of blood T cell repertoires in COVID-19 (dated by TCRdb to the early 2020s). In the study overall: Collaborator samples came from the United States, Italy and Spain and covered acute and convalescent phases of COVID-19. The prospective study material was composed of cDNA or gDNA derived from T cells, B-cell-depleted T cells, or PBMCs. Deeply sampled blood TCRbeta repertoires from subjects exposed to, actively infected with, or recovered from COVID-19 were included in the dataset. The repertoires were released in a freely available public database meant as a resource for research on the immune response to SARS-CoV-2. The samples were drawn from two sources: the first 160 participants of the ongoing ImmuneRACE study, and 1,000 to 1,500 subjects contributed by 6 global collaborators. The sample metadata nearly always contained a de-identified subject ID, COVID-19 status, age in years and sex. Where available, HLA class I and class II types were taken from metadata supplied by the sample provider and were not determined by assay-based typing.

TCRbeta CDR3 regions were amplified from genomic DNA using the immunoSEQ Assay, a bias-controlled multiplex PCR. The authors' pipeline ran thus. The number of nucleated cells in each sample was estimated by amplification of reference gene primers within the assay. To quantify the absolute abundance of each unique TCRbeta CDR3 rearrangement, sequence reads were collapsed and filtered. For each sample, productive Simpson clonality was calculated by taking the square root of Simpson's diversity index across productive rearrangements. TCRdb took this table from immuneACCESS and kept in-frame rearrangements with V and J called. Such tables lack part of the clones; where checked against another copy, unresolved V genes explain under half of the gap, and the rest is unexplained. The V and J calls and clone size are taken from that table; D and trimming were inferred from the DNA. Recorded for this sample are around 190,000 clones; 86% of them occurred a single time. The ten most abundant clones make up 5.6% of the sample.

This clone appeared a single time. Its cognate antigen has yet to be identified. Nothing much larger sits one base from this clone, and base qualities are not available. The junction shows trimming of 5 bases on V and 1 base on J, plus 8 bases between the germline ends. CDR1 SNHLY and CDR2 FYNNEI were looked up in the germline V gene. The CDR3 contains 13 residues, cysteine and phenylalanine counted. Only CDR3 DNA remains: 39 bases, in frame from the first base. Paper-wide results and their limitations: The amount of clinical and demographic metadata varied by source and participant and was provided uncurated.

In the prospective study, participants were roughly 18 to 100 years old, resided in approximately 25 geographic areas of the United States, and were enrolled through a virtual design. In the prospective study, cohorts were assigned on the basis of participant-reported clinical history obtained from a screening survey and a study questionnaire. In the prospective study, whole blood, serum and a nasopharyngeal or oropharyngeal swab were collected from each participant by mobile phlebotomists. Participants in the prospective study had the option to provide additional blood draws and questionnaires over a roughly two-month period. Blood samples from the prospective study were shipped frozen or at room temperature prior to DNA extraction.

The rearrangement joined TRBV2 to TRBJ1-1, with the identity of the D gene unclear. Sequencing was done on a sample of PBMCs or T cells enriched from blood (not recorded which). This receptor was identified in a man aged 35 to 55 with acute COVID-19. The DNA reads TGTGCCAGCAGTTTTACACCGAACACTGAAGCTTTCTTT. Translation gives CASSFTPNTEAFF. With all but the CDR3 taken from the reference TRBV2 and TRBJ1-1 genes, the full variable domain is: EPEVTQTPSHQVTQMGQEVILRCVPISNHLYFYWYRQILGQKVEFLVSFYNNEISEKSEIFDDQFSVERPDGSNFTLKIRSTKLEDSAMYFCASSFTPNTEAFFGQGTRLTVV.